This T cell receptor beta chain was captured in a study of T cells in Graves' hyperthyroidism and ophthalmopathy. As concerns this clonotype: Antigen specificity is unknown.

General study points: The model foresaw ophthalmopathy a median roughly 6.6 months prior to onset. Blood also held most thyroid clonotypes expanded beyond 0.001.

Amplification yielded TCR beta CDR3 regions, with RNA transcripts as the source. Primed by the HTBI set, a first-round RT-PCR was run on the TCR CDR3. TCRdb processed the multiplex PCR reads anew with MiXCR; each CDR3 protein has one entry. The sample carries a few hundred thousand distinct CDR3 sequences, 22% recorded once. The authors took PBMCs from 10 ml fresh peripheral blood. Germline V CDR1 and CDR2: DFQATT, SNEGSKA (reference sequence). This CDR3 has 13 residues. The trim removed 6 bases at V and 5 bases at J, leaving 6 bases unmatched. This TCR was sampled from a woman aged 70-85 years with Graves' ophthalmopathy. Sequenced: blood. The chain carries TRBV20-1 and TRBJ1-4, with 7 bases fitting TRBD1. CDR3 loop: CSAARQGNEKLFF. CDR3 bases: TGCAGTGCCGCCCGACAGGGAAATGAAAAACTGTTTTTT.